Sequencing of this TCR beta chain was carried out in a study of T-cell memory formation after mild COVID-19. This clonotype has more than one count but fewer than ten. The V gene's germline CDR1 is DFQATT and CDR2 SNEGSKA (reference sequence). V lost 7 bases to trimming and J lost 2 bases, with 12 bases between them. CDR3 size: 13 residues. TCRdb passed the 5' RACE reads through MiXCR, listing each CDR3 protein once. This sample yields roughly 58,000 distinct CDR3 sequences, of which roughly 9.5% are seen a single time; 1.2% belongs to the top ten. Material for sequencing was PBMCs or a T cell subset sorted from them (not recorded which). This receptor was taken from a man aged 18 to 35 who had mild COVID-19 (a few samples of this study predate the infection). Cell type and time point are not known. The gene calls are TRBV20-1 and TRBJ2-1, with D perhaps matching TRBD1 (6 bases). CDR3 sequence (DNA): TGCAGTGTGAGAGGGGACACCTACAATGAGCAGTTCTTC. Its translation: CSVRGDTYNEQFF.